A selection of T cell receptor beta chains follows, all from one sample in a study of T cells in Graves' hyperthyroidism and ophthalmopathy. TCRdb ran MiXCR on the multiplex PCR reads and lists one entry per CDR3 protein. The table records hundreds of thousands of distinct CDR3 sequences, roughly 15% of them present only once. Source material: blood. These receptor sequences come from a woman in her thirties with Graves' hyperthyroidism. The CDR3 runs from the conserved cysteine through the conserved F or W. The D gene is left open where the match is weak. Size tells how often a clone was seen (once, few, many) or the class of an expanded clone, and some rows leave it out.

few	TRBV7-2	NA	TRBJ2-5	TGTGCCAGCAGCTCCCAGGGGTCTGGGGGAGAGACCCAGTACTTC	CASSSQGSGGETQYF
NA	TRBV24-1	NA	TRBJ2-7	TGTGCCACCAGTGAGCGACGAAGGGGCGAGCAGTACTTC	CATSERRRGEQYF
NA	TRBV29-1	NA	TRBJ1-2	TGCAGCGTTGTAGGGACCTATGGCTACACCTTC	CSVVGTYGYTF
NA	TRBV7-9	NA	TRBJ2-1	TGTGCCAGCAGCTCCCCACAGGCCCACGTTAACAATGAGCAGTTCTTC	CASSSPQAHVNNEQFF
many	TRBV27	TRBD2	TRBJ2-1	TGTGCCAGCAGTCTAGGGACTAGCGGGAGAAAGAGCAATGAGCAGTTCTTC	CASSLGTSGRKSNEQFF
few	TRBV18	TRBD1	TRBJ2-1	TGTGCCAGCTCACGGGACAGGGGAGTTTTGGAGCAGTTCTTC	CASSRDRGVLEQFF
many	TRBV12-3/TRBV12-4	NA	TRBJ2-3	TGTGCCAGCAACCTAAAGGAGAGCACAGATACGCAGTATTTT	CASNLKESTDTQYF
few	TRBV12-5	NA	TRBJ1-6	TGTGCTAGTGGTTTCCTGACTGACGATTGGGACGGCAATAATTCACCCCTCCACTTT	CASGFLTDDWDGNNSPLHF
few	TRBV7-2	TRBD1	TRBJ1-4	TGTGCCAGCAGCCCCCGACAGGGGGGCAGGACTAATGAAAAACTGTTTTTT	CASSPRQGGRTNEKLFF
few	TRBV28	TRBD2	TRBJ2-1	TGTGCCAGCAGTCTAATAGCGGGACCTTACAATGAGCAGTTCTTC	CASSLIAGPYNEQFF
once	TRBV9	NA	TRBJ2-3	TGTGCCAGCAGCCCCCATGCGGGACCCACAGATACGCAGTATTTT	CASSPHAGPTDTQYF
NA	TRBV6-5	NA	TRBJ1-5	TGTGCCAGCAGTTACTCAGGGGCTTTTCAGCCCCAGCATTTT	CASSYSGAFQPQHF
few	TRBV20-1	NA	TRBJ2-5	TGCAGTGCGGGGGAAGGGGGGGGGCAAGAGACCCAGTACTTC	CSAGEGGGQETQYF
NA	TRBV15	NA	TRBJ2-7	TGTGCCACCAGCAGAGATAGAGGCTACGAGCAGTACTTC	CATSRDRGYEQYF
few	TRBV9	NA	TRBJ2-1	TGTGCCAGCAGCGTAGAGGGACGGAGGATCAATGAGCAGTTCTTC	CASSVEGRRINEQFF
few	TRBV5-4	TRBD1	TRBJ1-4	TGTGCCAGCAGCGTGGACAGGGTGAAGGCTAATGAAAAACTGTTTTTT	CASSVDRVKANEKLFF
many	TRBV2	NA	TRBJ2-2	TGTGCCAGCAGTGTCCTTTGGCTAGCTTTTGGGGAGCTGTTTTTT	CASSVLWLAFGELFF
few	TRBV4-1	TRBD2	TRBJ2-1	TGCGCCAGCAGCCATGGAGGTGGACTAGAAATTCCGCATGAGCAGTTCTTC	CASSHGGGLEIPHEQFF
NA	TRBV7-9	NA	TRBJ2-2	TGTGCCAGCAGCTTATCCGGGGCAGGGCGCACCGGGGAGCTGTTTTTT	CASSLSGAGRTGELFF